This T cell receptor beta chain derives from a study of glioma-infiltrating T cells after dendritic cell vaccination. Primers: 60 V beta forward and 13 J beta reverse. The repertoire was sequenced with immunoSEQ multiplex PCR; TCRdb's copy has only in-frame clones and lacks some. The data contain 65,000 to 80,000 clones, around 81% of them singletons. Patients had residual fresh-frozen tumor tissue and more than two years of survival data. Germline CDR1 and CDR2: MNHEY and SVGAGI. V was cut by 6 bases and J by 0 bases, with 9 bases left in between. CDR3 length: 15 residues. V is TRBV6-5 and J is TRBJ1-6; a weak D match, TRBD1 (5 bases). Here the sequenced sample was blood, taken before dendritic cell vaccination. The TCR comes from a human donor with glioblastoma. CDR3 bases: TGTGCCAGCAGCAGGGCTACCTCCTATAATTCACCCCTCCACTTT. Translation gives CASSRATSYNSPLHF.